A single T cell receptor beta chain is shown here with its context. The data derive from a study of blood T cell repertoires in COVID-19. About the study: T cells, B-cell-depleted T cells, or PBMCs provided the cDNA or gDNA that served as material.

The germline gives CDR1 SNHLY, CDR2 FYNNEI. The CDR3 loop spans 15 amino acids. The V end lost 2 bases, the J end lost 11 bases, and 16 bases lay between the germline ends. Using immunoSEQ multiplex PCR, the repertoire was profiled, and TCRdb retains in-frame clones only, with some absent. The repertoire consists of tens of thousands of clones, with 82% occurring once and the leading ten covering 27%. Source material: peripheral blood. The receptor comes from a human donor in a cohort sampled during active COVID-19. V gene TRBV2 combines with J gene TRBJ1-6; perhaps TRBD1 as D (5 bases). Here the CDR3 DNA reads TGTGCCAGCAGTGAATGGGGGGGATCTGGTCCACCCCTCCACTTT. It codes for CASSEWGGSGPPLHF.